The rows below give T cell receptor beta chains drawn from one sample of a study of blood T cell repertoires in COVID-19. Profiling relied on immunoSEQ multiplex PCR, and the TCRdb table lists in-frame clones only, not all of them. This sample has roughly 140,000 clones, with approximately 80% found just once. The sample was PBMCs or T cells enriched from blood (not recorded which). These receptor sequences come from a woman under 30 who had been exposed to COVID-19. Both conserved end residues are part of each CDR3. The D gene is left open where the match is weak. A row's size may be missing; if present it is once, few, many or a size class.

d_call	v_call	clone_size	j_call	cdr3_nt	cdr3_aa
NA	TRBV27	NA	TRBJ1-2	TGTGCCAGCAGTTTAGGGTTCCGAGAGGACTATGGCTACACCTTC	CASSLGFREDYGYTF
TRBD1	TRBV7-8	NA	TRBJ2-3	TGTGCCAGCAGGCCCGGACAGGGGCCCTACACAGATACGCAGTATTTT	CASRPGQGPYTDTQYF
TRBD1	TRBV3-1/TRBV3-2	NA	TRBJ2-1	TGTGCCAGCAGCCAAGTCCTGGGCGGCAGGGGGATATACAATGAGCAGTTCTTC	CASSQVLGGRGIYNEQFF
NA	TRBV2	once	TRBJ1-5	TGTGCCAGCAGAAATGGGGGGACCCAGCCCCAGCATTTT	CASRNGGTQPQHF
NA	TRBV6-5	NA	TRBJ2-7	TGTGCCAGCAGTTCCCCTAACGAGCAGTACTTC	CASSSPNEQYF
NA	TRBV18	NA	TRBJ2-1	TGTGCCAGCTCACCACTAGGACTTGGGGACAATGAGCAGTTCTTC	CASSPLGLGDNEQFF
TRBD1	TRBV13	few	TRBJ2-7	TGTGCCAGCAGCTTACGGGACAGGGCTTACGAGCAGTACTTC	CASSLRDRAYEQYF
NA	TRBV30	NA	TRBJ1-1	TGTGCCTGGAGTCCTGGGCTGAACACTGAAGCTTTCTTT	CAWSPGLNTEAFF
NA	TRBV10-3	NA	TRBJ1-1	TGTGCCATCACCCCAGGGGTCCCGAACACTGAAGCTTTCTTT	CAITPGVPNTEAFF
NA	TRBV10-3	NA	TRBJ2-1	TGTGCCATCACCCTTACACCGGGTCCCTTAGGGGATGAGCAGTTCTTC	CAITLTPGPLGDEQFF
NA	TRBV5-1	once	TRBJ2-7	TGCGCCAGCAGCCCAGGATCGATTAATTCCTACGAGCAGTACTTC	CASSPGSINSYEQYF
TRBD1	TRBV5-4	once	TRBJ1-1	TGTGCCAGCAGCCTAGACCCGTACAGGGGGTTTACTGAAGCTTTCTTT	CASSLDPYRGFTEAFF
TRBD1	TRBV27	few	TRBJ1-6	TGTGCCAGCAGTTGGACAGGGTTGAATTCACCCCTCCACTTT	CASSWTGLNSPLHF
TRBD1	TRBV18	NA	TRBJ1-5	TGTGCCAGCTCACCACTTGGACAGGGAAGCAATCAGCCCCAGCATTTT	CASSPLGQGSNQPQHF
NA	TRBV12-3/TRBV12-4	NA	TRBJ1-5	TGTGCCAGCAGTTCCCAAAATCAGCCCCAGCATTTT	CASSSQNQPQHF
NA	TRBV6-5	NA	TRBJ1-1	TGTGCCAGCAGTTATTCACAGGAGATTCGGACTGAAGCTTTCTTT	CASSYSQEIRTEAFF
TRBD2	TRBV11-2	once	TRBJ2-1	TGTGCCAGCAGCTCCCGGGGGGGGACTCAGTCCTACAATGAGCAGTTCTTC	CASSSRGGTQSYNEQFF
TRBD2	TRBV7-9	NA	TRBJ2-7	TGTGCCAGCAGCTTATACGGGAGCGGGAGCTCCTACGAGCAGTACTTC	CASSLYGSGSSYEQYF
TRBD2	TRBV11-2	NA	TRBJ2-5	TGTGCCAGCAGCTTGGCGTGGGGGGGAGAGACCCAGTACTTC	CASSLAWGGETQYF
TRBD2	TRBV11-2	NA	TRBJ2-3	TGTGCCAGCAGCAGTAGCGGGAGCGGGGTAGATACGCAGTATTTT	CASSSSGSGVDTQYF
TRBD2	TRBV11-2	NA	TRBJ2-1	TGTGCCAGCAGCTCCAGACTAGCGGGAGTCAATGAGCAGTTCTTC	CASSSRLAGVNEQFF
NA	TRBV25-1	NA	TRBJ1-4	TGTGCCAGCAGTCAGCGAAAGCTACAATCAACTAATGAAAAACTGTTTTTT	CASSQRKLQSTNEKLFF
TRBD1	TRBV7-9	NA	TRBJ2-6	TGTGCCAGCAGCCGGACAGGCTCTGGGGCCAACGTCCTGACTTTC	CASSRTGSGANVLTF
NA	TRBV5-1	NA	TRBJ1-1	TGCGCCAGCAGCTTGAAGGGGACTGAAGCTTTCTTT	CASSLKGTEAFF
TRBD1	TRBV9	NA	TRBJ2-7	TGTGCCAGCAGCATAAGAGACAGGGTTGAGTCCTACGAGCAGTACTTC	CASSIRDRVESYEQYF
TRBD1	TRBV5-6	NA	TRBJ2-1	TGTGCCAGCAGCTCGACAGGGGTGGCGGTCAATGAGCAGTTCTTC	CASSSTGVAVNEQFF
NA	TRBV27	NA	TRBJ2-1	TGTGCCAGCTCCCTAGGGGTTTACAATGAGCAGTTCTTC	CASSLGVYNEQFF
NA	TRBV7-9	NA	TRBJ2-5	TGTGCCAGCAGCTTAGGCAGGGGTGTTGCAGAGACCCAGTACTTC	CASSLGRGVAETQYF
TRBD2	TRBV2	NA	TRBJ2-2	TGTGCCAGCAGTGTAGCGGGAGGCGGATTGGACGGGGAGCTGTTTTTT	CASSVAGGGLDGELFF
NA	TRBV19	NA	TRBJ2-5	TGTGCCAGTAGTATTGGCTCCCATGAGACCCAGTACTTC	CASSIGSHETQYF
NA	TRBV27	NA	TRBJ1-6	TGTGCCAGCAGAAAGCAGGGCGATTCACCCCTCCACTTT	CASRKQGDSPLHF
NA	TRBV4-2	NA	TRBJ2-2	TGTGCCAGCAGCCAAGACCATGGCAGGGGCCGGTACACCGGGGAGCTGTTTTTT	CASSQDHGRGRYTGELFF
NA	TRBV30	once	TRBJ1-2	TGTGCCTGGGGACGGACAGCTAACTATGGCTACACCTTC	CAWGRTANYGYTF
TRBD2	TRBV5-1	NA	TRBJ2-3	TGCGCCAGCAGCTCCAGACCGGGACTAGCGGCCGAGGGCATCACAGATACGCAGTATTTT	CASSSRPGLAAEGITDTQYF
NA	TRBV9	NA	TRBJ1-2	TGTGCCAGCAGCGCACGGACGGGAAATGGCTACACCTTC	CASSARTGNGYTF
NA	TRBV4-1	NA	TRBJ1-1	TGCGCCAGCAGCCATCCGGGGACAACTGTCCCTGAAGCTTTCTTT	CASSHPGTTVPEAFF
NA	TRBV11-2	NA	TRBJ2-7	TGTGCCAGCAGCTTAGGGGTGACAGAGGTTTACGAGCAGTACTTC	CASSLGVTEVYEQYF
NA	TRBV16	NA	TRBJ1-5	TGTGCCAGCAGCCAATCGACTCTGGTAGTAGCCCAGCATTTT	CASSQSTLVVAQHF
NA	TRBV30	NA	TRBJ1-5	TGTGCCTGGAGTGCGGACAGTAATCAGCCCCAGCATTTT	CAWSADSNQPQHF
TRBD2	TRBV19	NA	TRBJ2-1	TGTGCCAGTAGTACTTCTAGCGGGAGGTTTAATGAGCAGTTCTTC	CASSTSSGRFNEQFF
NA	TRBV30	NA	TRBJ2-7	TGTGCCTGGAGTGAAGGTCTAGTCGTCTACGAGCAGTACTTC	CAWSEGLVVYEQYF
NA	TRBV10-3	NA	TRBJ2-5	TGTGCCATCAGTGAGGACAGCTTTCAAGAGACCCAGTACTTC	CAISEDSFQETQYF
NA	TRBV5-1	NA	TRBJ1-3	TGCGCCAGCAGCTCAACAGGGCCTGGAAACACCATATATTTT	CASSSTGPGNTIYF
TRBD1	TRBV24-1	NA	TRBJ2-5	TGTGCCACCAGTGACTCCGGGACAGGGTTAGGAGAGACCCAGTACTTC	CATSDSGTGLGETQYF
NA	TRBV28	NA	TRBJ1-5	TGTGCCAGCAGCAATTCCAGGGGCCCCTATCAGCCCCAGCATTTT	CASSNSRGPYQPQHF
NA	TRBV12-5	NA	TRBJ1-5	TGTGCTAGTGCCTCGGACAACCTTAGCAATCAGCCCCAGCATTTT	CASASDNLSNQPQHF
TRBD1	TRBV7-2	NA	TRBJ1-4	TGTGCCAGCAGCTTTGGGGGGACAGGGGGCGAAAAACTGTTTTTT	CASSFGGTGGEKLFF
NA	TRBV20-1	NA	TRBJ2-7	TGCAGTGCTAGTCAGGATCTCCACGAGCAGTACTTC	CSASQDLHEQYF
NA	TRBV7-7	NA	TRBJ2-1	TGTGCCAGCAGCTTATACGGGGAGTCGCCTGAGCAGTTCTTC	CASSLYGESPEQFF
TRBD1	TRBV7-9	NA	TRBJ2-5	TGTGCCAGCAGCCGGTCACAGGGGGCGCGGGAGACCCAGTACTTC	CASSRSQGARETQYF
NA	TRBV9	many	TRBJ1-6	TGTGCCAGCAGCTTACGTGGGACAACTGGTTCACCCCTCCACTTT	CASSLRGTTGSPLHF
TRBD1	TRBV7-9	NA	TRBJ1-1	TGTGCCAGCAGCTACCGGGACAGGGTGAACACTGAAGCTTTCTTT	CASSYRDRVNTEAFF
NA	TRBV18	NA	TRBJ1-2	TGTGCCAGCTCACCAGAGACAAGAGCGACTAAAGGCTACACCTTC	CASSPETRATKGYTF
TRBD1	TRBV19	NA	TRBJ1-2	TGTGCCAGTAGCCGACAGGGGCGGAGTGGCTACACCTTC	CASSRQGRSGYTF
NA	TRBV5-1	NA	TRBJ1-1	TGCGCCAGCAGGGGGGGGACGAACACTGAAGCTTTCTTT	CASRGGTNTEAFF
TRBD2	TRBV12-3/TRBV12-4	NA	TRBJ2-7	TGTGCCAGCAGTACTAGCGGCGACTACGAGCAGTACTTC	CASSTSGDYEQYF
TRBD1	TRBV28	few	TRBJ1-5	TGTGCCAGCAGTTTTGGGACAGGCAATCAGCCCCAGCATTTT	CASSFGTGNQPQHF
TRBD2	TRBV4-3	NA	TRBJ2-5	TGCGCCAGCAGCCAAGATCCGGGACTAGCCCAAGAGACCCAGTACTTC	CASSQDPGLAQETQYF
NA	TRBV12-3/TRBV12-4	NA	TRBJ1-2	TGTGCCAGCAGCCGGACACGTAACTATGGCTACACCTTC	CASSRTRNYGYTF
NA	TRBV28	NA	TRBJ1-2	TGTGCCAGCAGAGACAATACAGGGAATGGCTACACCTTC	CASRDNTGNGYTF